What follows describes a single T cell receptor beta chain. The antigen remains undetermined. The CDR3 is 16 residues long. Germline-derived CDR1 and CDR2 are SGHDT and YYEEEE. V trimming: 3 bases; J trimming: 4 bases; junction bases outside the gene matches: 10. These data come from a study of cytomegalovirus exposure and HLA in healthy donors. Study-wide results and caveats: Common viral pathogens seemed to be connected with several of the most significant clusters, according to a later analysis. Associated with HLA alleles at 0.05 false discovery rate in a later analysis were approximately 17,000 TCR beta sequences. A classifier reportedly called cytomegalovirus status with high sensitivity and specificity.

PCR used 60 Vbeta primers and 13 Jbeta primers. Repertoires were generated with immunoSEQ multiplex PCR, while TCRdb's copy carries only in-frame clones and drops some. The sample includes 140,000 to 150,000 clones, approximately 78% of them seen just once. The source is a woman between 18 and 29 years old in good health and CMV-seropositive. This chain uses TRBV5-6 with TRBJ1-2, with 9 bases that match TRBD1. The sample was PBMCs. The CDR3 DNA follows: TGTGCCAGCAGCTGGCAATCACAGGGGGCGGGCTATGGCTACACCTTC. This translates into CASSWQSQGAGYGYTF.